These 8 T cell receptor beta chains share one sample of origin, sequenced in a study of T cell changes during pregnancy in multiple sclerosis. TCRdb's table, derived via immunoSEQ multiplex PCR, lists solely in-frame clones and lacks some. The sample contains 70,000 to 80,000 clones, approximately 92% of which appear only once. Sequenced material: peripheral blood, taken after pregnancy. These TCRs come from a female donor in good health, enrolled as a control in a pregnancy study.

The CDR3 coding sequence is TGTGCCAGCACGGGGACAGGGATTGGCAATCAGCCCCAGCATTTT. It encodes CASTGTGIGNQPQHF. The chain recombines TRBV6-1 with TRBJ1-5, with 9 bases aligning to TRBD1. The CDR3 has 15 residues. The trim removed 7 bases at V and 2 bases at J, leaving 6 bases unmatched. Germline CDR1 is MNHNS and CDR2 is SASEGT.

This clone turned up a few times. CDR3 loop: CASSQTGSGTEAFF. The CDR3 bases are TGCGCCAGCAGCCAGACAGGATCGGGCACTGAAGCTTTCTTT. The genes are TRBV5-1 and TRBJ1-1; maybe TRBD1 (6 bases). The CDR3 is 14 amino acids. V was clipped by 4 bases and J by 4 bases, with 14 bases between them. Per germline, CDR1 SGHRS and CDR2 YFSETQ.

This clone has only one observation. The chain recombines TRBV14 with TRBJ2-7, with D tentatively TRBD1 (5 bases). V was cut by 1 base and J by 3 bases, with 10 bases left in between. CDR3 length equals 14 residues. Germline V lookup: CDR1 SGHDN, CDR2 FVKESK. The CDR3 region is CASSQGGTNYEQYF. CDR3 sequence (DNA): TGTGCCAGCAGCCAAGGGGGCACCAACTACGAGCAGTACTTC.

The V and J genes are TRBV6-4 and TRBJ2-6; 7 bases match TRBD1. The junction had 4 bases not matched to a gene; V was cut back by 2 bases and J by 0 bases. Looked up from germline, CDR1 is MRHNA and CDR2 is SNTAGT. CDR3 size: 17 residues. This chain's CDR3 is CASSDIGGGSGANVLTF. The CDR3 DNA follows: TGTGCCAGCAGTGACATAGGGGGCGGCTCTGGGGCCAACGTCCTGACTTTC.

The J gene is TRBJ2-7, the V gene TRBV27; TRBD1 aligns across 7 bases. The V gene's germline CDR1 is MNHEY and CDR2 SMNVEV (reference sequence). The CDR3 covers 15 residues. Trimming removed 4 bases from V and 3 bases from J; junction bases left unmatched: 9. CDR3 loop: CASSSPGQRYYEQYF. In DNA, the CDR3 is TGTGCCAGCAGTTCGCCGGGACAGAGGTACTACGAGCAGTACTTC.

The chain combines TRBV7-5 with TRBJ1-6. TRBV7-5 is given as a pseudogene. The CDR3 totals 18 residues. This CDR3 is CARSGGWQQSSYNSPLHF. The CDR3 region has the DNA TGTGCCAGAAGCGGGGGGTGGCAGCAAAGCTCCTATAATTCACCCCTCCACTTT.

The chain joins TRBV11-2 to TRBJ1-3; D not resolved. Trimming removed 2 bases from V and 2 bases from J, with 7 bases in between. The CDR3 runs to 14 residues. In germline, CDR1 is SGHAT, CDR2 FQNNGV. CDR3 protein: CASSLRDPGNTIYF. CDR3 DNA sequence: TGTGCCAGCAGCTTACGGGATCCTGGAAACACCATATATTTT.

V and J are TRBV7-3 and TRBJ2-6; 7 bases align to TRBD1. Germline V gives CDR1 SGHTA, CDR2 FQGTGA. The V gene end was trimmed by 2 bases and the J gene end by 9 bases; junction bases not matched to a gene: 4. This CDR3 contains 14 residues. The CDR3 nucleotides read TGTGCCAGCAGCTTAGGACAGGCAAACAACGTCCTGACTTTC. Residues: CASSLGQANNVLTF.